This T cell receptor beta chain originates from a study of post-analysis software for immune sequencing data. Study summary: Relapsing-remitting, secondary progressive and progressive-relapsing forms made up the multiple sclerosis disease courses. Study conclusions and caveats: About five TRBV segments, including TRBV5-6, TRBV5-1 and TRBV20-1, were more frequent in patients than controls. Batch-mates among the samples co-clustered strongly by F measure. Significantly lower normalized Chao1 diversity was found in patients with multiple sclerosis relative to controls.

J gave up 8 bases and V 5 bases, and 9 bases lay outside the gene matches. The CDR3 has 15 residues. This clonotype was picked up a small number of times. What it binds is not known. Each TCR beta cDNA library carried unique molecular identifiers. One entry per CDR3 protein, called by TCRdb with MiXCR from the PCR reads. The sample holds 150,000 to 200,000 distinct CDR3 sequences, 30% seen once. This chain connects TRBV12-3 or TRBV12-4 to TRBJ1-6; TRBD1 aligns across 7 bases. This TCR was recovered from a girl between 10 and 17 years old with multiple sclerosis. Sequencing input: blood. The CDR3 nucleotides read TGTGCCAGCAGTCACCCGACAGGGCTGGATTCACCCCTCCACTTT. Protein sequence: CASSHPTGLDSPLHF.